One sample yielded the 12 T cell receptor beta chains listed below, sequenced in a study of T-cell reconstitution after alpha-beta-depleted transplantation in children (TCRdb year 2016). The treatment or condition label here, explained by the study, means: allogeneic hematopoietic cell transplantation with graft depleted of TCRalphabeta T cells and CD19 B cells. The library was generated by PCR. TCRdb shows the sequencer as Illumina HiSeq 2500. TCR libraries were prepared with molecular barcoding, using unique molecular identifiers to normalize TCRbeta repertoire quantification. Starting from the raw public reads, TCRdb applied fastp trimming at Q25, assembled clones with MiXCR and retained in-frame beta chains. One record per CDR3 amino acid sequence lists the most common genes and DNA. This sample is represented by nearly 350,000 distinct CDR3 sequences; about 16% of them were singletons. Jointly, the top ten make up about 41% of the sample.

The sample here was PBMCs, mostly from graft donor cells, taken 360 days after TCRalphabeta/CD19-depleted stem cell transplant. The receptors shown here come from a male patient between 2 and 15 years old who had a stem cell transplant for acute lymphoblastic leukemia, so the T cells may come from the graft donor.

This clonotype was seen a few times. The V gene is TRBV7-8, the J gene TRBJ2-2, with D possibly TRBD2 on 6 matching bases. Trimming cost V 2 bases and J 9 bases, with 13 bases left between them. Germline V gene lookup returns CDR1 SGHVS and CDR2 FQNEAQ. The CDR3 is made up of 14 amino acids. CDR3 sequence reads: CASSLRLASRELFF. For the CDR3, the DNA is TGTGCCAGCAGCTTACGTCTAGCGTCCCGGGAGCTGTTTTTT. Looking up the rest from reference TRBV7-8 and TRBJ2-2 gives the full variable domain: GAGVSQSPRYKVAKRGQDVALRCDPISGHVSLFWYQQALGQGPEFLTYFQNEAQLDKSGLPSDRFFAERPEGSVSTLKIQRTQQEDSAVYLCASSLRLASRELFFGEGSRLTVL.

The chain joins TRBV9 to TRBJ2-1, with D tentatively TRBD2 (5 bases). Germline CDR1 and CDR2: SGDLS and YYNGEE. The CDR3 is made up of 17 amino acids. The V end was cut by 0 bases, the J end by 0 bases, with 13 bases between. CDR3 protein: CASSVGLVASSYNEQFF. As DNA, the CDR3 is TGTGCCAGCAGCGTAGGATTGGTAGCGAGCTCCTACAATGAGCAGTTCTTC.

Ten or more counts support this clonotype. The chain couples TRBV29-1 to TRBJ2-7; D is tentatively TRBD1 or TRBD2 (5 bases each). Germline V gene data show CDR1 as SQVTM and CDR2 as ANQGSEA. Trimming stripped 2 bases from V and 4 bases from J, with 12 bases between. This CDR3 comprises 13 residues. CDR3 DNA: TGCAGCGTTGAAATCCGAGGGGTTTACGAGCAGTACTTC. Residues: CSVEIRGVYEQYF.

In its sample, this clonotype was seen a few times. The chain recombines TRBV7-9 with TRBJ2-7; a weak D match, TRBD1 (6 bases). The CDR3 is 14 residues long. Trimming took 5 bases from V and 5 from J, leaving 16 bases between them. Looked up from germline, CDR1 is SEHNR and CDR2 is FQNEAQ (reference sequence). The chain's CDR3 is CASSPRQAFDEQYF. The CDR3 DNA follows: TGTGCCAGCAGCCCCCGACAGGCATTTGACGAGCAGTACTTC.

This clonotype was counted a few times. For the CDR3, the DNA is TGTGCCAGCAGCTTGGGCTGGGAAGATACGCAGTATTTT. Residues: CASSLGWEDTQYF. The rearrangement links TRBV5-4 to TRBJ2-3; D gene uncertain. V lost 0 bases to trimming and J lost 5 bases, with 7 bases between them. In germline, CDR1 is SGHNT, CDR2 YYREEE (reference sequence). There are 13 residues in the CDR3.

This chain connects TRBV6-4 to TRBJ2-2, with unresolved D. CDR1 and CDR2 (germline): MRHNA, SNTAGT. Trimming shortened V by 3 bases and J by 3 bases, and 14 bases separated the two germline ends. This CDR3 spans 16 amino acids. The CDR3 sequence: CASSESGNRDTGELFF. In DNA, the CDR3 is TGTGCCAGCAGTGAATCTGGGAATCGCGACACCGGGGAGCTGTTTTTT.

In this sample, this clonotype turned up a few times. The CDR3 reads CASSFLPNPNTEAFF. The CDR3 nucleotides read TGTGCCAGCAGTTTTCTCCCTAACCCGAACACTGAAGCTTTCTTT. V usage is TRBV28 and J usage is TRBJ1-1; no clear D gene. Per germline, CDR1 MDHEN and CDR2 SYDVKM. CDR3 length equals 15 residues. Between the trimmed V and J ends, which lost 3 bases and 1 base, there was a span of 12 bases. The complete variable domain, with remaining parts taken from reference TRBV28 and TRBJ1-1, reads DVKVTQSSRYLVKRTGEKVFLECVQDMDHENMFWYRQDPGLGLRLIYFSYDVKMKEKGDIPEGYSVSREKKERFSLILESASTNQTSMYLCASSFLPNPNTEAFFGQGTRLTVV.

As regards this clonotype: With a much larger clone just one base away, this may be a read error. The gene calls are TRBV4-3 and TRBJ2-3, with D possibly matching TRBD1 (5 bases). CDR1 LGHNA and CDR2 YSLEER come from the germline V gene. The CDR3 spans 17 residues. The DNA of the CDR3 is TGCGCCAGCAGCCAAGAATGGGCCGCTCCGAGCACAGGTACGCAGTATTTT. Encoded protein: CASSQEWAAPSTGTQYF.

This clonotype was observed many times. The CDR3 here is CASSLGPGLRTDTQYF. As DNA, the CDR3 is TGTGCCAGCAGCTTAGGGCCGGGACTCCGCACAGATACGCAGTATTTT. The chain combines TRBV7-2 with TRBJ2-3; TRBD2 is a possible D gene (6 bases). V lost 1 base and J 1 base, leaving 12 bases between the germline ends. CDR3 length: 16 amino acids. The germline V gene encodes CDR1 SGHTA and CDR2 FQGNSA. Based on the CDR3 plus reference TRBV7-2 and TRBJ2-3, the full variable domain is GAGVSQSPSNKVTEKGKDVELRCDPISGHTALYWYRQSLGQGLEFLIYFQGNSAPDKSGLPSDRFSAERTGGSVSTLTIQRTQQEDSAVYLCASSLGPGLRTDTQYFGPGTRLTVL.

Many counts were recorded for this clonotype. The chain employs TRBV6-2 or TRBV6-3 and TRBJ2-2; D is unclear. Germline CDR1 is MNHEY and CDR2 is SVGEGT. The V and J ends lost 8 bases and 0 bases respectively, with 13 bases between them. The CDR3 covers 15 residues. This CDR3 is CASSDLTTNTGELFF. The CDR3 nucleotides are TGTGCCAGCTCAGATCTTACTACGAACACCGGGGAGCTGTTTTTT.

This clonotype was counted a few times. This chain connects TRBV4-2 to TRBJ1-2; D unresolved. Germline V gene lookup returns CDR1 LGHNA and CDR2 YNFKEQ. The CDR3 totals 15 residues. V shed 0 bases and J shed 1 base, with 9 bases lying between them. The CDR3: CASSQDRTDNYGYTF. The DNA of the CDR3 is TGTGCCAGCAGCCAAGATAGGACGGATAACTATGGCTACACCTTC.

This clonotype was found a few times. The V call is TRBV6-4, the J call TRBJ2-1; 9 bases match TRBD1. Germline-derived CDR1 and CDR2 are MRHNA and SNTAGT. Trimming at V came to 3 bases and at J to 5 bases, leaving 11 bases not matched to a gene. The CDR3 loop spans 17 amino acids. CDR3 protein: CASSEKADRGRDNEQFF. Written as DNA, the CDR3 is TGTGCCAGCAGTGAAAAAGCGGACAGGGGAAGGGACAATGAGCAGTTCTTC.